Included here is one T cell receptor (beta chain) sequence, with context. Its antigen is as yet unknown. This specimen comes from a study of T cells in Graves' hyperthyroidism and ophthalmopathy. For the study at large: Peripheral blood was taken when the disease was first diagnosed, before any treatment began. Study-level results: The blood repertoire included most of the expanded thyroid clonotypes above 0.001.

The source material, RNA transcripts, was used to amplify TCR beta CDR3 regions. First-round RT-PCR targeting the TCR CDR3 was performed with the HTBI primer set. Each CDR3 protein is one row after TCRdb ran MiXCR on the multiplex PCR reads. The repertoire consists of more than 500,000 distinct CDR3 sequences, with about 17% occurring once and the leading ten covering around 4%. From germline, CDR1 is SQVTM and CDR2 ANQGSEA. This CDR3 region has 12 residues. Trimming stripped 6 bases from V and 0 bases from J, with 8 bases between. This clonotype was obtained from a woman aged 30 to 39 with Graves' hyperthyroidism. The V gene is TRBV29-1, the J gene TRBJ2-5, with D unclear. Sequenced: blood. CDR3 in DNA: TGCAGCGTCATCAAGTACCAAGAGACCCAGTACTTC. It is translated as CSVIKYQETQYF.